This T cell receptor beta chain was captured in a study of neurological immune-mediated disorders. Study findings and constraints: The most TCR clonal expansion was seen in HTLV-1-associated myelopathy, whereas the least was seen in multiple sclerosis, below the level in healthy controls. The phylogenetic placement of 18 of 34 multiple sclerosis patients' repertoires in one related-CDR3 cluster constitutes a possible signature.

The CDR3 is 14 residues long. Germline CDR1 is WNHNN and CDR2 is SYGVQD (reference sequence). V shed 6 bases and J shed 6 bases, with 17 bases lying between them. Each sequencing run yielded over 180 million TCR-beta sequences from 15-18 subjects. Each CDR3 protein is one row after TCRdb ran MiXCR on the 5' RACE reads. The sample lists tens of thousands of distinct CDR3 sequences, 2.6% occurring once. This clonotype was observed many times. The antigen is not known. This clonotype was sampled from a woman under 40 with multiple sclerosis. J is TRBJ1-1 and V is TRBV10-1; perhaps TRBD1 as D (5 bases). Material: PBMCs. CDR3 nucleotide sequence: TGCGCCAGCAGCAAGACCCAGGGAGTTGCTGAAGCTTTCTTT. Residues: CASSKTQGVAEAFF.